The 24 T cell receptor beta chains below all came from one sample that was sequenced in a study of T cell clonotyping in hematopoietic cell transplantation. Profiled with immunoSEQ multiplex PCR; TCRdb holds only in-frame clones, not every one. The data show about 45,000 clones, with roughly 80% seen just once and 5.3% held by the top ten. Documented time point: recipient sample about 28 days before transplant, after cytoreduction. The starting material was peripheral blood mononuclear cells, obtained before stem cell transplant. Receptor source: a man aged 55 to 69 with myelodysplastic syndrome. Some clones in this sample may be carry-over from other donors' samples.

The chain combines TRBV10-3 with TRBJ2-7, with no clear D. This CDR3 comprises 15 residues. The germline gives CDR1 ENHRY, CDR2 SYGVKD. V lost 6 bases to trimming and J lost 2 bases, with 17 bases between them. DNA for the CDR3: TGTGCCATCAGCCCGGGCCCTAGATCGACCTACGAGCAGTACTTC. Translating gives CAISPGPRSTYEQYF.

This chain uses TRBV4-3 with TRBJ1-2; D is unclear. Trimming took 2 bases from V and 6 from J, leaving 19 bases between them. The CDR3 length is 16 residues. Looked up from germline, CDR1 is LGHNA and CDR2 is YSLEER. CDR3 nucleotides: TGCGCCAGCAGCCAATCCGTAGGCCCAGGAATTAATGGCTACACCTTC. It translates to CASSQSVGPGINGYTF.

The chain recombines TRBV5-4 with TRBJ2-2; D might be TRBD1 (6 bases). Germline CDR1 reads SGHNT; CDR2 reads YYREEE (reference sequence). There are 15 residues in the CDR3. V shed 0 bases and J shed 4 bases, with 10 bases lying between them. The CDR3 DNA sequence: TGTGCCAGCAGCTTGGACAGGGTTCGCACCGGGGAGCTGTTTTTT. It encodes CASSLDRVRTGELFF.

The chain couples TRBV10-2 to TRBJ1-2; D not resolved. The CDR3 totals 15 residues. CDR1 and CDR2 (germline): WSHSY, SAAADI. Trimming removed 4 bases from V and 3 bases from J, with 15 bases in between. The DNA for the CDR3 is TGCGCCAGCAGTGGAGGTGGGGATCTAGACTATGGCTACACCTTC. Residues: CASSGGGDLDYGYTF.

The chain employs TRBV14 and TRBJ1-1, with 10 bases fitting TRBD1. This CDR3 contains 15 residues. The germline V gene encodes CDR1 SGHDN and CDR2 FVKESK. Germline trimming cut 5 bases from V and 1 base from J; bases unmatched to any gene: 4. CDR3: CASSRQGAKNTEAFF. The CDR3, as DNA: TGTGCCAGCAGCAGACAGGGGGCTAAGAACACTGAAGCTTTCTTT.

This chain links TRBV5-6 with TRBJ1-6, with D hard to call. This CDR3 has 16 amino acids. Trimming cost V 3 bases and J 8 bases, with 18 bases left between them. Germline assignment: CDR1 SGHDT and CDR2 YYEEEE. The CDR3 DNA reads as TGTGCCAGCAGCTCCCTCGGTGCGTACGGGGATTCACCCCTCCACTTT. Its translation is CASSSLGAYGDSPLHF.

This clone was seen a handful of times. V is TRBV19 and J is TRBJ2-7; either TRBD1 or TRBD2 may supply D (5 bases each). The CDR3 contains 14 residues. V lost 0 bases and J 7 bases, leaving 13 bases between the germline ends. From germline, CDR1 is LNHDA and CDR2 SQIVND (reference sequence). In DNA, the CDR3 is TGTGCCAGTAGTATAGATGACGGTGGGGGAGAGCAGTACTTC. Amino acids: CASSIDDGGGEQYF.

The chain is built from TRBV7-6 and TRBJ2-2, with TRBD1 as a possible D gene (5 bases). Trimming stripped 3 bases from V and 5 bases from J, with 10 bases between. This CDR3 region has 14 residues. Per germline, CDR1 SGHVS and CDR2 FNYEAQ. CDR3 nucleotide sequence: TGTGCCAGCAGCTTTCCAGGGCGGACCGGGGAGCTGTTTTTT. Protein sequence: CASSFPGRTGELFF.

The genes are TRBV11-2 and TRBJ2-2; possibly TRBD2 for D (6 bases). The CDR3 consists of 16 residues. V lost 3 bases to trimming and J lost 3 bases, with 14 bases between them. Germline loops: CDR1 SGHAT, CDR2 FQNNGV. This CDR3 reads CASSFGSSGHTGELFF. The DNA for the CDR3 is TGTGCCAGCAGCTTCGGAAGTAGCGGCCACACCGGGGAGCTGTTTTTT.

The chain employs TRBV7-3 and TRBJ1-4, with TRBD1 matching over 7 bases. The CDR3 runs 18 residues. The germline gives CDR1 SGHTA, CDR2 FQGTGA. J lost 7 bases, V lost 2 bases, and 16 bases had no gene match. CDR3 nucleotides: TGTGCCAGCAGCTTATGGTCCCGGCGACAGGGCCTTCGTGAAAAACTGTTTTTT. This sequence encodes CASSLWSRRQGLREKLFF.

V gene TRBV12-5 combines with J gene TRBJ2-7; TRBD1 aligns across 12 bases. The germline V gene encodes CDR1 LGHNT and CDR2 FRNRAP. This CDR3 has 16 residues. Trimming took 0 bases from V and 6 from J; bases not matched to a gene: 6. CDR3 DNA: TGTGCTAGTGGTTTGGTCAAGGGGACAGGGGGCTTCGAGCAGTACTTC. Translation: CASGLVKGTGGFEQYF.

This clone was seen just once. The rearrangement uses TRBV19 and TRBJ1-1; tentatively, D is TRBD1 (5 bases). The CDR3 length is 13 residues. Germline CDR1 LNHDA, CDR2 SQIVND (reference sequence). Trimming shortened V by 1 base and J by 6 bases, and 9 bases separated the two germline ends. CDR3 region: CASSIVWGAEAFF. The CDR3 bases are TGTGCCAGTAGTATAGTCTGGGGGGCTGAAGCTTTCTTT.

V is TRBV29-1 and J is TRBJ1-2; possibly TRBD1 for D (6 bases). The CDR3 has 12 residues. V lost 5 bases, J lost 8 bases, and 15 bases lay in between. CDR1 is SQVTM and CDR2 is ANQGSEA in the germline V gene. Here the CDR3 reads CSVRTGLGGYTF. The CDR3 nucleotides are TGCAGCGTTCGCACAGGGCTTGGGGGCTACACCTTC.

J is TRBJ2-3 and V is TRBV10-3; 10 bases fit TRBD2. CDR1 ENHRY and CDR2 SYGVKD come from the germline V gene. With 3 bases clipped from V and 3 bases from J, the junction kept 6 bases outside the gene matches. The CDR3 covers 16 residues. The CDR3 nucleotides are TGTGCCATCAGTGATTCTGCTAGCGGGGGTACAGATACGCAGTATTTT. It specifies CAISDSASGGTDTQYF.

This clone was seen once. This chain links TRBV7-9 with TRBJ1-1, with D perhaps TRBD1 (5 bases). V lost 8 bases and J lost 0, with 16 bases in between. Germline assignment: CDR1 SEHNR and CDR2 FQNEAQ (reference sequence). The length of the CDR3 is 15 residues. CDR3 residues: CASGRLQVMNTEAFF. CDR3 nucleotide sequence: TGTGCCAGCGGCCGATTACAGGTAATGAACACTGAAGCTTTCTTT.

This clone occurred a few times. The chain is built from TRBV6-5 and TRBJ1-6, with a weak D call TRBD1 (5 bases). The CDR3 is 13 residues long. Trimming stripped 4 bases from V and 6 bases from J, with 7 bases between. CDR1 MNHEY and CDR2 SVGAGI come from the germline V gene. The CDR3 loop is CASSSGFNSPLHF. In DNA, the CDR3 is TGTGCCAGCAGTTCAGGGTTTAATTCACCCCTCCACTTT.

In DNA, the CDR3 is TGTGCCAGCAGGGACGGTGGACAGGGGGCCGTAGGCTACACCTTC. This codes for CASRDGGQGAVGYTF. The chain carries TRBV2 and TRBJ1-2; 11 nucleotides match TRBD1. The CDR3 has 15 amino acids. The germline gives CDR1 SNHLY, CDR2 FYNNEI. J was trimmed by 8 bases and V by 6 bases; bases with no gene match: 11.

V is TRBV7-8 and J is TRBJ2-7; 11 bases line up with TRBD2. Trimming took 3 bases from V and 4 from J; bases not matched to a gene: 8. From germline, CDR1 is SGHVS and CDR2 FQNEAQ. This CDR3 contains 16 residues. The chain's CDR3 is CASSFGIAGGRYEQYF. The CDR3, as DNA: TGTGCCAGCAGCTTTGGAATAGCGGGGGGGCGGTACGAGCAGTACTTC.

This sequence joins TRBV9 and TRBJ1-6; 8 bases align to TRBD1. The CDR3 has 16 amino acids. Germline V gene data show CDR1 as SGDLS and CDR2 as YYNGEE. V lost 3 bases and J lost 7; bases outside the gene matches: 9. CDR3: CASSEGQGWENSPLHF. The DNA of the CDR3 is TGTGCCAGCAGCGAAGGACAGGGTTGGGAGAATTCACCCCTCCACTTT. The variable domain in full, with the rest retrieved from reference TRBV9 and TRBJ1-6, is DSGVTQTPKHLITATGQRVTLRCSPRSGDLSVYWYQQSLDQGLQFLIQYYNGEERAKGNILERFSAQQFPDLHSELNLSSLELGDSALYFCASSEGQGWENSPLHFGNGTRLTVT.

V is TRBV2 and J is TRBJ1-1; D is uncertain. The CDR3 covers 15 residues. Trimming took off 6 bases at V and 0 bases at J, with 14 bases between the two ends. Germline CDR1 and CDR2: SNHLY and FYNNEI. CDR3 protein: CASRLGSLMNTEAFF. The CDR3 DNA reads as TGTGCCAGCAGGTTAGGCAGCCTAATGAACACTGAAGCTTTCTTT.

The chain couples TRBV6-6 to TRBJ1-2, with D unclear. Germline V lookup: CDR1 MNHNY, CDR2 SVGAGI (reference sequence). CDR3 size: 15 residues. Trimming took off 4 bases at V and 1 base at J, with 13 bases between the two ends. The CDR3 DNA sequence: TGTGCCAGCAGTTCCCCCGACGGCCTTAACTATGGCTACACCTTC. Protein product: CASSSPDGLNYGYTF.

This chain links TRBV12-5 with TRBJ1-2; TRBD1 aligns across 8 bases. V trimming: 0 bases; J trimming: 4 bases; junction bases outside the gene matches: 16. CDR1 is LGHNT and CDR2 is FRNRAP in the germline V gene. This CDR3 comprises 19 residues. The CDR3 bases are TGTGCTAGTGGTTTGGTTGGGGGCAGGGGGCGTCAAGGAGGCTATGGCTACACCTTC. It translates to CASGLVGGRGRQGGYGYTF.

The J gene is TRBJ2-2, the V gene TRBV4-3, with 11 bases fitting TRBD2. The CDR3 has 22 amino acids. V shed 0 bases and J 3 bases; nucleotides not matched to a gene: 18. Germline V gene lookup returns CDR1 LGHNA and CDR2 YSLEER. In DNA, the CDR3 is TGCGCCAGCAGCCAAGATCGAATAGCGGGGGGGCCAATGGGTCGGTACACCGGGGAGCTGTTTTTT. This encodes CASSQDRIAGGPMGRYTGELFF.

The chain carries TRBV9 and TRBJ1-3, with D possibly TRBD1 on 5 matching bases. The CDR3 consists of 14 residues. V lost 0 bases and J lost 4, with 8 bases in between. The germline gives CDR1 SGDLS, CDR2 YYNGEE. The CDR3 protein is CASSVAGDGNTIYF. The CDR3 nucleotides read TGTGCCAGCAGCGTAGCGGGGGACGGAAACACCATATATTTT.